This is a list of T cell receptor beta chains from one sample in a study of blood T cells in healthy people across ages. TCRdb ran MiXCR on the 5' RACE reads and lists one entry per CDR3 protein. The repertoire holds around 1,000,000 distinct CDR3 sequences, with around 25% as singletons. These data were also filed under a second study, of T cells of mothers and their children.

The source material was blood. The receptors were sampled from a girl aged 2-15 years in good health. Both conserved end residues are part of each CDR3. A D gene is named only where the DNA matches it firmly. Clone size is given for some rows only: seen once, a few or many times, or a class if the clone is expanded.

. | TRBJ1-4 | TRBV7-9 | . | CASSLYGGTNEKLFF | TGTGCCAGCAGCCTCTACGGGGGTACTAATGAAAAACTGTTTTTT
few | TRBJ2-7 | TRBV13 | TRBD2 | CASSLGRGGNYEQYF | TGTGCCAGCAGCTTAGGGCGGGGGGGAAACTACGAGCAGTACTTC
few | TRBJ2-5 | TRBV5-1 | TRBD2 | CASSLIGRGQETQYF | TGCGCCAGCAGCTTGATAGGGAGGGGTCAAGAGACCCAGTACTTC
. | TRBJ1-6 | TRBV9 | TRBD1 | CASSPRTGAINSPLHF | TGTGCCAGCAGCCCCCGGACAGGTGCAATCAATTCACCCCTCCACTTT
. | TRBJ2-2 | TRBV7-8 | . | CASSYRGGTGELFF | TGTGCCAGCAGCTACAGGGGAGGGACCGGGGAGCTGTTTTTT
once | TRBJ1-2 | TRBV20-1 | . | CSARDSGTTYGYTF | TGCAGTGCTAGAGATTCCGGGACAACCTATGGCTACACCTTC
. | TRBJ2-6 | TRBV20-1 | TRBD1 | CSAQGAGANVLTF | TGCAGTGCTCAGGGGGCTGGGGCCAACGTCCTGACTTTC
. | TRBJ1-1 | TRBV29-1 | . | CSVVVTVNTEAFF | TGCAGCGTTGTTGTGACAGTGAACACTGAAGCTTTCTTT
. | TRBJ2-4 | TRBV28 | TRBD2 | CASSLAGDPKNIQYF | TGTGCCAGCAGCCTAGCGGGAGACCCCAAAAACATTCAGTACTTC
. | TRBJ2-3 | TRBV4-3 | TRBD2 | CASSQQAGGPSGSTDTQYF | TGCGCCAGCAGCCAACAAGCGGGAGGGCCTAGTGGAAGCACAGATACGCAGTATTTT
few | TRBJ2-5 | TRBV5-5 | . | CASSRRGSLEETQYF | TGTGCCAGCAGCCGTAGGGGGTCCCTTGAAGAGACCCAGTACTTC
few | TRBJ2-2 | TRBV11-1 | TRBD2 | CASSHGGWNTGELFF | TGTGCCAGCAGCCACGGGGGGTGGAACACCGGGGAGCTGTTTTTT
. | TRBJ2-7 | TRBV4-1 | . | CASSRSLGQTTDEQYF | TGCGCCAGCAGCCGGTCACTAGGACAGACCACTGACGAGCAGTACTTC
once | TRBJ2-7 | TRBV20-1 | . | CSAWGDDDYEQYF | TGCAGTGCTTGGGGGGACGACGACTACGAGCAGTACTTC
few | TRBJ2-5 | TRBV7-2 | TRBD2 | CASSLYSGGRKETQYF | TGTGCCAGCAGCTTATATAGCGGGGGGCGGAAAGAGACCCAGTACTTC
. | TRBJ1-2 | TRBV12-3/TRBV12-4 | . | CATQVDYGYTF | TGTGCCACCCAGGTTGACTATGGCTACACCTTC
few | TRBJ2-7 | TRBV20-1 | . | CSATTSYERYF | TGCAGTGCTACGACATCCTACGAGCGGTACTTC
few | TRBJ2-7 | TRBV3-1 | . | CASSHGPEQYF | TGTGCCAGCAGCCACGGTCCCGAGCAGTACTTC
few | TRBJ2-1 | TRBV7-2 | . | CASSLAMTTVCNEQFF | TGTGCCAGCAGCTTAGCTATGACTACCGTCTGCAATGAGCAGTTCTTC
once | TRBJ2-7 | TRBV6-1 | . | CASSELTMESYEQYF | TGTGCCAGCAGTGAACTAACAATGGAGTCCTACGAGCAGTACTTC